The sequence of this T cell receptor beta chain was determined in a study of shared clonotypes between healthy human individuals (dated by TCRdb to the early 2020s). As for the study more broadly: The cohort comprised a couple of women and a few men aged 18 to 49 years. To increase sequencing depth and limit assay-specific biases, different laboratories used diverse techniques to prepare libraries and sequence TCR repertoires. Between about 0.9 and 8.9 billion PBMCs per donor were obtained by leukapheresis. For each donor, CD4 naive and CD4 memory were each run on three plates, CD8 naive on two plates, and CD8 memory on one plate. To estimate repertoire size and how much clonotypes are shared between individuals, the study performed deep sequencing of blood TCR repertoires from roughly five healthy adults. General findings and caveats noted by the study authors: Across several donors, 4.5% to 6.5% of naive CD4, around 3.3% of naive CD8, 2.3% of memory CD4, and approximately 0.4% of memory CD8 clonotypes were shared. Even with the large sequencing depth, rarefaction of the sorted-subset datasets indicated that sequencing was incomplete. Because the study included a small number of donors, the genetic and exposure-history diversity represented was limited. Larger estimated clonotype richness was generally found for naive subsets than for memory subsets. Pairwise subsampling led to the expectation that sequencing depth would affect the degree of clonotype sharing among donors. Only blood was sampled, and tissue TCR repertoires likely differ from those in blood. Compared with non-shared clonotypes, clonotypes shared by all four sorted-subset donors had higher generation probabilities.

The table lists this clone with a count of one. No cognate antigen has been identified for it. No base-level quality is on record; no much larger clone is a single base apart. Healthy HIV-negative adults with no recently reported acute infections or vaccinations were included as donors. Every donor was a Caucasian adult living in Nashville, Tennessee, USA. CD4+ T cells were enriched by magnetic negative selection, after which naive cells were positively selected on CD45RA and the negative fraction was taken as the memory subset. After blood collection by leukapheresis, PBMCs were isolated using Ficoll-Histopaque density gradient centrifugation and then cryopreserved in the vapor phase of liquid nitrogen. Analytical flow cytometry was used to check the purity and quantity of every magnetically sorted T cell population. Genomic DNA was isolated from each sorted fraction and quantified by UV absorbance on a Nanodrop 2000c.

CDR1 and CDR2, looked up from the germline V gene, are SGHTA and FQGNSA. Trimming costs V 0 bases and J 5 bases, and their ends lie 10 bases apart. The CDR3 holds 14 amino acids from the cysteine to the phenylalanine. CDR3 DNA is the only sequence kept; it has 42 bases, read in frame from the first base. Using the deep immunoSEQ assay, multiplex PCR amplified TCR CDR3 regions from genomic DNA. Genomic DNA extracted from each cell subset was distributed evenly over all wells of several immunoSEQ 96-well plates, and each plate served as one replicate. For sorted subsets, approximately 200 ng of genomic DNA, equivalent to 30,000 or so T cell genomes, went into each replicate PCR. Purified libraries were measured with a Qubit 3.0 fluorometer, size-checked on a Bioanalyzer 2100, and measured again with the KAPA Library Quantification kit. Every immunoSEQ 96-well plate was sequenced on a separate single-read 150-cycle Illumina NextSeq 550 flow cell. On the study's bioinformatics: The immunoSEQ output contained only junctional sequences without quality scores, so filtering could not match that applied to full-length reads. To assign V/J genes and CDR3, sequences were annotated against IMGT germline references using PyIR, a Python wrapper for IgBLAST v1.9. Reads were removed for weak V/J assignments (E-value above 1e-6), missing CDR3, stop codons, out-of-frame junctions, or ambiguous translated residues. V3J clonotypes were defined as sequences sharing an identical inferred V gene, J gene, and CDR3 amino acid sequence. The percentage overlap between two repertoires was calculated by dividing the number of shared unique clonotypes by the size of the smaller repertoire. RTK rarefaction, the Chao1 estimator, and Recon v2.1 estimates of unobserved clonotypes were used to assess repertoire richness. For all TCRbeta clonotypes obtained by the gDNA method from a handful of donors, generation probabilities were computed with OLGA. Held by TCRdb, this immuneACCESS table contains in-frame sequences only and omits some clones. Under half of the omission traces to an unresolved V gene where checked; the cause of the rest is unknown. The D gene and trimming were derived from the DNA, and the V and J assignments and clone size from that table. The sample contains more than 2 million clones, around 95% of them found a single time. The ten largest clonotypes hold 0.1% to 0.15% of the sample.

Sequenced sample: naive CD4+ T cells sorted from blood. The cell subset or site label of this sample denotes: CD45RA+ positively selected. The TCR originated in a man between 18 and 29 years old in good health. The sequence links TRBV7-2 to TRBJ2-5; tentative D gene TRBD2, with 5 bases matching. The CDR3 is CASSLALGSETQYF. Read as DNA, the sequence is TGTGCCAGCAGCTTAGCGTTGGGGAGTGAGACCCAGTACTTC.